This T cell receptor beta chain comes out of a study of blood T cell repertoires in COVID-19. Study information: COVID-19 samples from acute and convalescent phases originated in the United States, Italy and Spain. Nucleic acid was either cDNA or gDNA, and it came from T cells, B-cell-depleted T cells, or PBMCs.

Germline CDR1 LGHDT, CDR2 YNNKEL (reference sequence). The CDR3 sequence is 13 residues long. V dropped 4 bases and J dropped 5 bases, with 11 bases sitting between them. In the study's own analysis: Amplified reference gene primers provided the basis for estimating nucleated cell counts. Sequencing used immunoSEQ multiplex PCR; TCRdb keeps in-frame clones, though not all of them. For V, J and clone size, that table is used; D and trimming come from the DNA. The sample has 90,000 to 120,000 clones; roughly 88% are singletons. The TCR originated in a woman in her sixties or seventies with acute or convalescent COVID-19. The genes are TRBV3-1 (or the pseudogene TRBV3-2) and TRBJ1-2; TRBD1 is a possible D gene (5 bases). The sample comprised peripheral blood. The DNA for the CDR3 is TGTGCCAGCAGCCTACCAGGGACTTATGGCTACACCTTC. Translation: CASSLPGTYGYTF.